The 20 T cell receptor beta chains below come from one sample, sequenced in a study of identical twins. In TCRdb, the 5' RACE reads were re-called with MiXCR into one record per CDR3 protein. The table shows about 520,000 distinct CDR3 sequences, with less than 25% occurring only once. These data were also filed under a second study, of T cells expressing NK-cell markers.

Sequenced sample: CD4+ T cells sorted from blood. The receptors here all came from a woman aged 18-30 years in good health.

The rearrangement joins TRBV6-5 to TRBJ1-2; a possible D gene is TRBD1 (5 bases). The V end lost 0 bases, the J end lost 3 bases, and 8 bases lay between the germline ends. The length of the CDR3 is 14 residues. CDR1 and CDR2 from the germline V gene are MNHEY and SVGAGI. CDR3 DNA: TGTGCCAGCAGTTACTCTGCAGGGTACTATGGCTACACCTTC. It specifies CASSYSAGYYGYTF.

This clonotype has only a few counts. The chain combines TRBV6-1 with TRBJ1-3, with TRBD1 matching over 9 bases. Per germline, CDR1 MNHNS and CDR2 SASEGT. Trimming at V came to 5 bases and at J to 4 bases, leaving 9 bases not matched to a gene. The CDR3 is made up of 16 amino acids. The CDR3 sequence: CASSLTDRGIGNTIYF. The CDR3, as DNA: TGTGCCAGCAGTCTTACGGACAGGGGCATCGGAAACACCATATATTTT.

The chain joins TRBV11-2 to TRBJ2-1; TRBD2 matches at 9 bases. In germline, CDR1 is SGHAT, CDR2 FQNNGV. The CDR3 has 17 residues. Trimming took 2 bases from V and 7 from J; bases not matched to a gene: 12. The CDR3 protein is CASSLSPPGGGANEQFF. CDR3 in DNA: TGTGCCAGCAGCTTATCCCCCCCCGGCGGGGGGGCGAATGAGCAGTTCTTC.

In this sample, this clonotype turned up a few times. The chain has TRBV5-1 and TRBJ2-3; D is possibly TRBD1 (5 bases). CDR3 length: 15 amino acids. V lost 5 bases, J lost 2 bases, and 15 bases lay in between. Germline V gives CDR1 SGHRS, CDR2 YFSETQ. The CDR3, as DNA: TGCGCCAGCAGGGCAGGACATACAAACACAGATACGCAGTATTTT. This sequence encodes CASRAGHTNTDTQYF.

The chain combines TRBV9 with TRBJ2-5; TRBD2 matches at 9 bases. Trimming took 0 bases from V and 4 from J; bases not matched to a gene: 7. The CDR3 has 16 residues. From germline, CDR1 is SGDLS and CDR2 YYNGEE. DNA of the CDR3: TGTGCCAGCAGCGTAGGAGTAGCGGGAGTTGGAGAGACCCAGTACTTC. It encodes CASSVGVAGVGETQYF.

The V and J genes are TRBV5-1 and TRBJ1-2; 7 nucleotides align to TRBD1. The CDR3 spans 14 residues. V was pared by 5 bases and J by 3 bases, with 7 bases of the junction left unmatched. Germline-derived CDR1 and CDR2 are SGHRS and YFSETQ. DNA of the CDR3: TGCGCCAGCAGTCAAGACAGGGCATACTATGGCTACACCTTC. Amino acid sequence: CASSQDRAYYGYTF.

In its sample, this clonotype was seen many times. This chain joins TRBV2 and TRBJ1-2; D remains unclear. Trimming cost V 2 bases and J 3 bases, with 4 bases left between them. The CDR3 loop spans 12 amino acids. Germline loops: CDR1 SNHLY, CDR2 FYNNEI. CDR3 loop: CASSELDYGYTF. The CDR3, as DNA: TGTGCCAGCAGTGAACTGGACTATGGCTACACCTTC.

The V and J genes are TRBV6-5 and TRBJ2-4, with 7 bases fitting TRBD1. CDR1 and CDR2 from the germline V gene are MNHEY and SVGAGI. This CDR3 region has 15 residues. Trimming removed 4 bases from V and 6 bases from J; junction bases left unmatched: 9. CDR3 in amino acids: CASSSLHNRGNIQYF. As DNA, the CDR3 is TGTGCCAGCAGTTCCCTACATAACAGGGGAAACATTCAGTACTTC.

This clonotype was observed at least ten times. J is TRBJ2-3 and V is TRBV20-1, with TRBD1 matching 9 bases. V shed 1 base and J 1 base; nucleotides not matched to a gene: 3. There are 15 residues in the CDR3. Germline V gene data show CDR1 as DFQATT and CDR2 as SNEGSKA (reference sequence). The CDR3 loop reads CSARAWTGGTDTQYF. The CDR3 DNA reads TGCAGTGCTAGAGCCTGGACAGGGGGCACAGATACGCAGTATTTT.

In this sample, this clonotype turned up a few times. The rearrangement uses TRBV4-1 and TRBJ1-2; D gene uncertain. This CDR3 has 15 residues. V lost 0 bases to trimming and J lost 4 bases, with 12 bases between them. CDR1 is MGHRA, CDR2 YSYEKL, per germline. The CDR3 DNA follows: TGCGCCAGCAGCCAAGATTCGGCAGGACTCTATGGCTACACCTTC. This sequence encodes CASSQDSAGLYGYTF.

The gene calls are TRBV3-1 and TRBJ2-5; 7 bases align to TRBD2. The junction had 6 bases not matched to a gene; V was cut back by 2 bases and J by 3 bases. The CDR3 extends over 15 amino acids. Per germline, CDR1 LGHDT and CDR2 YNNKEL (reference sequence). The CDR3 DNA reads as TGTGCCAGCAGCCAAAAAGGGAGGGGAGAAGAGACCCAGTACTTC. It specifies CASSQKGRGEETQYF.

The V call is TRBV10-3, the J call TRBJ2-6, with no clear D. The V and J ends lost 5 bases and 0 bases respectively, with 11 bases between them. The CDR3 has 16 amino acids. Germline V gene lookup returns CDR1 ENHRY and CDR2 SYGVKD. As DNA, the CDR3 is TGTGCCATCAGTCCTTCTGACCTCTCTGGGGCCAACGTCCTGACTTTC. Translation gives CAISPSDLSGANVLTF.

The chain joins TRBV7-2 to TRBJ2-7; weak D call: TRBD1 (5 bases). V gave up 3 bases and J gave up 0 bases, with 12 bases separating them. This CDR3 is built from 15 residues. Germline loops: CDR1 SGHTA, CDR2 FQGNSA. CDR3 sequence reads: CASSFQGHASYEQYF. The CDR3 DNA sequence: TGTGCCAGCAGCTTCCAAGGACATGCCTCCTACGAGCAGTACTTC.

This clonotype occurred many times. The chain combines TRBV7-9 with TRBJ2-1; D gene uncertain. Germline lookup yields CDR1 SEHNR and CDR2 FQNEAQ (reference sequence). This CDR3 has 13 amino acids. Trimming removed 6 bases at V and 6 bases at J, with 12 bases between. CDR3 coding DNA: TGTGCCAGCAGACCTACTGGCATCAATGAGCAGTTCTTC. It specifies CASRPTGINEQFF.

Only a few counts were recorded for this clonotype. The CDR3 loop reads CASSRARVALSYEQYF. In DNA form, the CDR3 reads TGTGCCAGCAGCAGAGCCAGGGTGGCCCTCTCCTACGAGCAGTACTTC. The rearrangement uses TRBV21-1 and TRBJ2-7; no DNA check was done on the table's D call, TRBD2. TRBV21-1 is a recognized pseudogene. CDR3 size: 16 residues.

As DNA, the CDR3 is TGCGCCAGCAGCTTATGGGGTCCCCAGGAGGAGACCCAGTACTTC. This sequence encodes CASSLWGPQEETQYF. The chain couples TRBV5-1 to TRBJ2-5; D remains ambiguous. Between the trimmed V and J ends, which lost 2 bases and 5 bases, there was a span of 16 bases. Germline CDR1 SGHRS, CDR2 YFSETQ. This CDR3 spans 15 amino acids.

The chain joins TRBV30 to TRBJ2-7; TRBD2 aligns across 7 bases. J lost 2 bases, V lost 0 bases, and 4 bases had no gene match. Germline values: CDR1 GTSNPN, CDR2 SVGIG (reference sequence). The CDR3 is made up of 14 amino acids. The CDR3 spells CAWSVAGTTYEQYF. In DNA, the CDR3 is TGTGCCTGGAGTGTAGCGGGGACCACCTACGAGCAGTACTTC.

This clonotype came up many times. The gene calls are TRBV12-3 or TRBV12-4 and TRBJ1-6; 8 bases line up with TRBD1. Unmatched junction bases numbered 7, after V lost 6 bases and J lost 9 bases. The CDR3 loop spans 14 amino acids. The chain's CDR3 is CASRRQGYLSPLHF. CDR3 DNA: TGTGCCAGCAGGCGACAGGGGTACCTTTCACCCCTCCACTTT.

This clonotype was seen more than once but under ten times. For the CDR3, the DNA is TGTGCCAGCAGACCCGGGGACGGGAGGGAAATGAACACTGAAGCTTTCTTT. Translated, it gives CASRPGDGREMNTEAFF. V is TRBV12-3 or TRBV12-4 and J is TRBJ1-1; a weak D match, TRBD1 (5 bases). This CDR3 contains 17 residues. V was shortened by 6 bases and J by 0 bases, with 20 bases between the two germline ends.

Details on this clonotype: Its ends do not fully match the called genes, so a read error is possible. The chain recombines TRBV7-7 with TRBJ2-5; TRBD2 agrees at 8 bases. The CDR3 runs to 16 residues. CDR1 SSHAT and CDR2 FNYEAQ come from the germline V gene (reference sequence). CDR3 amino acids: CASSLGIAGPSETQYF. CDR3 bases: TGTGCTAGCAGCTTGGGAATAGCGGGGCCCTCTGAGACCCAGTACTTC.